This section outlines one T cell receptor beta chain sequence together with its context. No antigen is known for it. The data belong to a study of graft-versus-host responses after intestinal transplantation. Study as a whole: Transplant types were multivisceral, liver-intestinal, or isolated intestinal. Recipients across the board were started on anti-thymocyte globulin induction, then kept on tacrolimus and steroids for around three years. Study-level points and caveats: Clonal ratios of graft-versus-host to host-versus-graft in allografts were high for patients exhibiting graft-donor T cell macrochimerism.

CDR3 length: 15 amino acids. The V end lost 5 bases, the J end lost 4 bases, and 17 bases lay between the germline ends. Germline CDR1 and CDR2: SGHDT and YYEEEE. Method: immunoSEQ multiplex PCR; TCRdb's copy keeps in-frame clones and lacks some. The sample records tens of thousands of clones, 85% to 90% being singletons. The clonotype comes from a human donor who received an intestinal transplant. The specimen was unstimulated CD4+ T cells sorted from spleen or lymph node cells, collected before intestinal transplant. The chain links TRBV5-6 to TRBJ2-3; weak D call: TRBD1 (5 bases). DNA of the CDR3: TGTGCCAGCAGTCGCTGGGGCAGGGAACCAGATACGCAGTATTTT. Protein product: CASSRWGREPDTQYF.